This section outlines one T cell receptor beta chain sequence together with its context. Its recognized antigen is unknown. Per-base quality was not reported, and no clone a single base away is much larger than it. The sample is drawn from a study of CD8+ T cells in alopecia areata (dated by TCRdb to the late 2010s). General notes on the study: The treated patients, all with moderate-to-severe alopecia areata, were enrolled in an open-label pilot trial of oral tofacitinib given at 5 to 10 mg twice daily. Patients received tofacitinib for 6 to 18 months and were then followed off drug for 6 months to check for delayed response and recurrence. To study T cell clonal expansion in alopecia areata, the researchers applied high-throughput TCRbeta sequencing to both the C3H/HeJ mouse model and human patients. Scalp tissue and sorted CD4+ and CD8+ peripheral blood T cells from patchy and totalis/universalis alopecia areata patients and from healthy controls were covered by human TCRbeta sequencing. Biopsies were taken from tofacitinib-treated patients at baseline and at 4 and 24 weeks of treatment, and a later scalp biopsy was taken in several of the tofacitinib-treated patients. Scalp clonality was compared among normal scalp (n=4), patchy alopecia areata scalp (n=8), and alopecia totalis/universalis scalp (n=8). The RNA source kit depended on sample type: the PAXgene miRNA kit for fixed scalp, the miRNeasy kit for PBMCs, and the RNeasy kit for mouse skin. TCRbeta CDR3 regions were amplified by immunoSEQ multiplex PCR with 35 Vbeta forward and 13 Jbeta reverse primers.

Libraries were prepared through the immunoSEQ multiplex PCR assay. To provide template for TCR sequencing, every sample had RNA extracted and reverse transcribed into cDNA. SuperScript III was used for first-strand cDNA synthesis, primed with a 2:1 mix of oligo-dT and random hexamers. A synthetic immune receptor repertoire was used to assess amplification bias, and residual bias was removed computationally. The authors' pipeline ran thus. After raw reads were preprocessed to remove errors, the CDR3 was defined following IMGT conventions as running from the conserved cysteine to phenylalanine. Clonality was computed by normalizing Shannon entropy by log2 of the number of productive unique TCRs and subtracting the result from 1. Scalp TCRbeta sequences were cross-referenced with sorted blood CD4 and CD8 repertoires so that the CD4 or CD8 identity of scalp clones could be inferred. What TCRdb holds here is the immuneACCESS table cut down to in-frame rearrangements. Part of the clones is not present; checked against another copy, under half of the missing clones reflect an unresolved V gene, and the others are unexplained. The V and J calls and clone size come from that table; D and trimming were worked out from the DNA. This sample holds roughly 170,000 clones; over 50% were observed only once. The ten largest clones capture approximately 15% of the sample.

Overall study outcomes, separate from this receptor: TCR sequences shared between patients were less clear than in mice, possibly partly because of HLA diversity in the patient population. Compared with normal scalp, lesional scalp, particularly in alopecia totalis/universalis, had higher clonality and more expanded CD8+ clones, which suggests antigenic drive. Unlike mouse skin, where gammadelta T cells dominate, normal human skin contains resident alphabeta T cells that get sequenced too, which complicates analysis of the scalp TCR repertoire.

Clipping removes 6 bases from V and 1 base from J, with 10 as the unmatched junction base count. There are 17 amino acids in the CDR3, from cysteine to phenylalanine inclusive. The entry retains the CDR3 DNA only, 51 bases that are in frame from base 1. The germline V gene encodes CDR1 MNHEY and CDR2 SMNVEV (reference sequence). The time point label, as the study defines it: baseline before oral tofacitinib. Lesional scalp punch biopsies and peripheral blood were collected from alopecia areata patients. After PBMCs were isolated by density centrifugation and stained for CD3, CD4 and CD8, a FACSAria was used to sort CD4+ and CD8+ T cells.

The input for sequencing was CD4+ T cells sorted from blood, taken at week 0. Recombination linked TRBV27 to TRBJ2-4; TRBD1 aligns with 9 central bases. This sequence originates from a human donor with alopecia areata. The CDR3 reads CASRARDRGWAKNIQYF. The DNA sequence is given as TGTGCCAGCAGGGCGCGCGACAGGGGGTGGGCCAAAAACATTCAGTACTTC.